What follows are 3 T cell receptor beta chains derived from one specimen sequenced in a study of tumor-infiltrating lymphocytes in glioblastoma multiforme. TCRB libraries came from RNA via three nested multiplex PCR rounds. TCRdb processed the multiplex PCR reads anew with MiXCR; each CDR3 protein has one entry. The table lists about 15,000 distinct CDR3 sequences, more than 65% of them singletons. Sequencing input: brain tumor tissue. The source is a male donor with glioblastoma.

The chain joins TRBV6-1 to TRBJ2-1; 8 bases are shared with TRBD1. Germline V CDR1 and CDR2: MNHNS, SASEGT. This CDR3 is built from 12 residues. The V segment lost 8 bases and the J segment 7 bases; nucleotides outside the gene matches: 4. This CDR3 is CASPRTGNEQFF. Here the CDR3 DNA reads TGTGCCAGCCCAAGGACAGGGAATGAGCAGTTCTTC.

About this clonotype itself: The germline gene is not matched at one end of the junction; a read error may be the cause. The rearrangement joins TRBV28 to TRBJ1-1; TRBD1 matches at 7 bases. The germline V gene encodes CDR1 MDHEN and CDR2 SYDVKM. There are 15 residues in the CDR3. The CDR3 DNA reads as TGTGCCGGCAGCCCCAGGGGGAAGTTGTACACTGAAGCTTACTTT. Translated, it gives CAGSPRGKLYTEAYF.

Details on this clonotype: A read error may account for a junction end that differs from germline. This rearrangement joins TRBV6-5 to TRBJ2-2; 7 positions agree with TRBD2. This CDR3 comprises 15 residues. CDR1 and CDR2 (germline): MNHEY, SVGAGI. For the CDR3, the DNA is TGTGCCAGCAATCCTAGCGGAGGGGTCGGCGGGGAGTTGTTTTTT. It encodes CASNPSGGVGGELFF.